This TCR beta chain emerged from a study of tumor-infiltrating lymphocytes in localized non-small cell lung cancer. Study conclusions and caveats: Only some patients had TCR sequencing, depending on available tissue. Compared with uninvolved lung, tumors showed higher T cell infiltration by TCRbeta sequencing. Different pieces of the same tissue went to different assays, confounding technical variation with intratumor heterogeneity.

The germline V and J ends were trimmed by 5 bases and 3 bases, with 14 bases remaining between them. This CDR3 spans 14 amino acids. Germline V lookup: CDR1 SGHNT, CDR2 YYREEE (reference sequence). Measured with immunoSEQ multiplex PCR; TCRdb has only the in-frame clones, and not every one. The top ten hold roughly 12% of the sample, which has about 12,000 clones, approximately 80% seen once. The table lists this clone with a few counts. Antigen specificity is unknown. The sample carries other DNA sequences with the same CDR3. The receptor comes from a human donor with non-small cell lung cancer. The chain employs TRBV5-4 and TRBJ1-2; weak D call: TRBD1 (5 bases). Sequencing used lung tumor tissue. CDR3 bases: TGTGCCAGCAGATTCGAAGGGGCCGACTATGGCTACACCTTC. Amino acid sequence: CASRFEGADYGYTF.